This TCR beta chain was recovered during a study of OX40 agonist ivuxolimab in advanced cancers. On the study more broadly: Three patients showed partial responses: one hepatocellular carcinoma and two cutaneous melanoma cases.

Profiled with immunoSEQ multiplex PCR; TCRdb holds only in-frame clones, not every one. This sample yields about 45,000 clones, of which around 90% are seen a single time; roughly 16% belongs to the top ten. Remarks on this clone: Its antigen is unidentified.

Notes on the study in general: Low normalized T-cell clonal expansion was also seen in some nonresponders.

This CDR3 has 17 amino acids. V was clipped by 3 bases and J by 1 base; unmatched bases: 11. In germline, CDR1 is SGHDN, CDR2 FVKESK. The genes are TRBV14 and TRBJ1-1; 7 bases fit TRBD1. This receptor was taken from an adult with an advanced solid tumor such as melanoma, head and neck, liver or kidney cancer. Sequencing used CD4+ or CD8+ T cells sorted from blood, obtained in a trial of the OX40 agonist ivuxolimab. Here the CDR3 reads CASSQIRGVGKNTEAFF. The CDR3 nucleotides read TGTGCCAGCAGCCAGATCAGGGGGGTGGGTAAGAACACTGAAGCTTTCTTT.